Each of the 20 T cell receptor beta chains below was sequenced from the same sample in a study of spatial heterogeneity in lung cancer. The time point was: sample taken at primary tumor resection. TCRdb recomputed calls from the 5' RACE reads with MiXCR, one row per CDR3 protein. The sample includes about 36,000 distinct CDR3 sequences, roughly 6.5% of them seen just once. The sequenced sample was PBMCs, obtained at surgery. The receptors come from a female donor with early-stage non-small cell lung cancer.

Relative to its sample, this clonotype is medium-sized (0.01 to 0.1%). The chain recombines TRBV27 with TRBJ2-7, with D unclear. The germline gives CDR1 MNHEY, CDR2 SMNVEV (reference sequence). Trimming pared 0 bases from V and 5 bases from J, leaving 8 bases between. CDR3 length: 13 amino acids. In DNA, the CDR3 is TGTGCCAGCAGTTTATCGTGGGGTCACGAGCAGTACTTC. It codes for CASSLSWGHEQYF.

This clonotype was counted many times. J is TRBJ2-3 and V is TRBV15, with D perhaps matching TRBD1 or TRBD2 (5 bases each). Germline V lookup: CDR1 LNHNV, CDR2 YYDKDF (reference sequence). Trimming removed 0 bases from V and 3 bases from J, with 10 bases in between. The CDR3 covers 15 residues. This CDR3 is CATSRETGPTDTQYF. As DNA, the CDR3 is TGTGCCACCAGCAGAGAGACGGGACCGACAGATACGCAGTATTTT.

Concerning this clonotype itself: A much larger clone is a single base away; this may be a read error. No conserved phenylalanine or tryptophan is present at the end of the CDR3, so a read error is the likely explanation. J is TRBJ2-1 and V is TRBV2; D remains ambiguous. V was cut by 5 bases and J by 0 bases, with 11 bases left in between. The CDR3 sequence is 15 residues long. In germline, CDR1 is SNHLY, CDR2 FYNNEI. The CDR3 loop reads CASSRTLGSYNEQFL. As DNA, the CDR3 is TGTGCCAGCAGTCGGACCCTCGGCTCCTACAATGAGCAGTTCCTC.

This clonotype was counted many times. CDR3 amino acids: CASSPLVSSSYNEQFF. CDR3 coding DNA: TGTGCCAGCAGTCCCCTGGTCTCAAGCTCCTACAATGAGCAGTTCTTC. The V call is TRBV27, the J call TRBJ2-1; D ambiguous. V was pared by 5 bases and J by 0 bases, with 14 bases between. This CDR3 contains 16 residues. CDR1 and CDR2 from the germline V gene are MNHEY and SMNVEV (reference sequence).

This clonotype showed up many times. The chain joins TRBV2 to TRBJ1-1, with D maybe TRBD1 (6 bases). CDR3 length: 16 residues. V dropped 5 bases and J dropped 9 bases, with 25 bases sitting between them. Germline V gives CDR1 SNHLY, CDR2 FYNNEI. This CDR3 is CASSPLLHPGASKAFF. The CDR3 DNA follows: TGTGCCAGCAGTCCCCTTTTACATCCGGGGGCCTCGAAAGCTTTCTTT.

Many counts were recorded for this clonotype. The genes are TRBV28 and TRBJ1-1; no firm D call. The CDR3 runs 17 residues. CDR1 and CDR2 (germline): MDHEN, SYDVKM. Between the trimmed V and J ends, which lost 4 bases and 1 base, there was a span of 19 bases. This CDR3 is CASSSPYLARRNTEAFF. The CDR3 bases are TGTGCCAGCAGTTCCCCCTATCTTGCTCGTCGGAACACTGAAGCTTTCTTT.

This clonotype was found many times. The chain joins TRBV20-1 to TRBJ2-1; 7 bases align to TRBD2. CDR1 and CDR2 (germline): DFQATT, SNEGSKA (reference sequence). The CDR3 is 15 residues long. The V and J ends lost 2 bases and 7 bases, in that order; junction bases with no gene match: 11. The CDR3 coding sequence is TGCAGTGCTAGAAGCCCGTTGGGGGGGGTGAATGAGCAGTTCTTC. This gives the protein CSARSPLGGVNEQFF.

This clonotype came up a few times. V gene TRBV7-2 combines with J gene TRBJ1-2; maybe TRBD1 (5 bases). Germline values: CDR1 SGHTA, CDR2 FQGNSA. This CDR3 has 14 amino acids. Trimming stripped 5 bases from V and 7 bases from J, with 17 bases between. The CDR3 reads CASSQLAGGAGYTF. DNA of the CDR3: TGTGCCAGCAGCCAATTAGCGGGCGGGGCTGGCTACACCTTC. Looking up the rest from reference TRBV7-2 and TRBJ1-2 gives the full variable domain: GAGVSQSPSNKVTEKGKDVELRCDPISGHTALYWYRQSLGQGLEFLIYFQGNSAPDKSGLPSDRFSAERTGGSVSTLTIQRTQQEDSAVYLCASSQLAGGAGYTFGSGTRLTVV.

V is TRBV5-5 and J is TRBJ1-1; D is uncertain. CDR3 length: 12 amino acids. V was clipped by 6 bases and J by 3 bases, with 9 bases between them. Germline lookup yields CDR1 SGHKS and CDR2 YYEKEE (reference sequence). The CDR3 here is CASIRADTEAFF. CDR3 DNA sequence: TGTGCCAGCATCCGAGCGGACACTGAAGCTTTCTTT.

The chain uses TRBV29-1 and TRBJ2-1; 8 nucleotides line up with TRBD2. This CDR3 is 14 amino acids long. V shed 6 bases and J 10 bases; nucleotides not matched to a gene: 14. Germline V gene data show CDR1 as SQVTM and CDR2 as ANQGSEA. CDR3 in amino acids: CSVSSGSRTSEQFF. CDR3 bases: TGCAGCGTGAGTTCAGGGAGCAGGACTAGCGAGCAGTTCTTC.

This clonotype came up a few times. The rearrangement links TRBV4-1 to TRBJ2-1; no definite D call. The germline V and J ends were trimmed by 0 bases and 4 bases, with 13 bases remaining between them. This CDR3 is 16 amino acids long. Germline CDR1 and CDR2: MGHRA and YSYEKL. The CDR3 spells CASSQDLSLRYNEQFF. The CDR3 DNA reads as TGCGCCAGCAGCCAAGATTTAAGCTTACGATACAATGAGCAGTTCTTC.

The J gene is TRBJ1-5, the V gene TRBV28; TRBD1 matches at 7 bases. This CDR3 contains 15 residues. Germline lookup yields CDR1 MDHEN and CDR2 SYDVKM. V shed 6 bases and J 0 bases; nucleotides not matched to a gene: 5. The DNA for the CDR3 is TGTGCCAGCAGCCGACAGGGTTATAGCAATCAGCCCCAGCATTTT. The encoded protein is CASSRQGYSNQPQHF.

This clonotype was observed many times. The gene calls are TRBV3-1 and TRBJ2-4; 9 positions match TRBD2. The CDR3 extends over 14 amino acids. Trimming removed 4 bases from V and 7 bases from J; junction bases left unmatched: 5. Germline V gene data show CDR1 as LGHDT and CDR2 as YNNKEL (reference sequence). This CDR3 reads CASSLTGTSNIQYF. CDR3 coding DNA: TGTGCCAGCAGCCTGACCGGGACTAGCAACATTCAGTACTTC.

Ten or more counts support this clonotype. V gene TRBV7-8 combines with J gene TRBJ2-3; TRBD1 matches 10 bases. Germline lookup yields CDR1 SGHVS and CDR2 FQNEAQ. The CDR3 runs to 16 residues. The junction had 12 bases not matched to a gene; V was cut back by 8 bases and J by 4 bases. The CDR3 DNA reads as TGTGCCAGCCCACCTTGGGCGGGACAGGGGTCAGATACGCAGTATTTT. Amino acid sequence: CASPPWAGQGSDTQYF.

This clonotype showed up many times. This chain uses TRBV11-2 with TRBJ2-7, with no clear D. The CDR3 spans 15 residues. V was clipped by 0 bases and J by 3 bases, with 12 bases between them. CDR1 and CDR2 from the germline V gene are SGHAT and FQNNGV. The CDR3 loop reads CASSLDPHQFYEQYF. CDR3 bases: TGTGCCAGCAGCTTAGATCCCCACCAGTTCTACGAGCAGTACTTC.

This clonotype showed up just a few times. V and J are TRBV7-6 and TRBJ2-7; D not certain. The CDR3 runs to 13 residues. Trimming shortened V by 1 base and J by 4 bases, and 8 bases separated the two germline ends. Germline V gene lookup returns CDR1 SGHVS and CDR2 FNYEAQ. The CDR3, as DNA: TGTGCCAGCAGCTTAGAGGTGGGGTACGAGCAGTACTTC. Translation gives CASSLEVGYEQYF. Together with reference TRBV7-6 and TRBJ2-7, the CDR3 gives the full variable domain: GAGVSQSPRYKVTKRGQDVALRCDPISGHVSLYWYRQALGQGPEFLTYFNYEAQQDKSGLPNDRFSAERPEGSISTLTIQRTEQRDSAMYRCASSLEVGYEQYFGPGTRLTVT.

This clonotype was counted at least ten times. CDR3 in amino acids: CASSVGVQDSGNTIYF. In DNA form, the CDR3 reads TGTGCCAGCAGCGTAGGGGTACAGGACTCTGGAAACACCATATATTTT. The chain uses TRBV9 and TRBJ1-3, with D possibly TRBD1 on 5 matching bases. Germline V lookup: CDR1 SGDLS, CDR2 YYNGEE. V lost 0 bases and J 0 bases, leaving 10 bases between the germline ends. The CDR3 spans 16 residues.

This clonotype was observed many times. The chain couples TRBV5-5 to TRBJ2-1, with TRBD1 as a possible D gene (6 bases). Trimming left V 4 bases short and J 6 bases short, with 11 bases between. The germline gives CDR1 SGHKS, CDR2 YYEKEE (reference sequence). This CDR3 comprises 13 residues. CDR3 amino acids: CASSGGQVNEQFF. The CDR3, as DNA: TGTGCCAGCAGCGGGGGCCAGGTCAATGAGCAGTTCTTC.

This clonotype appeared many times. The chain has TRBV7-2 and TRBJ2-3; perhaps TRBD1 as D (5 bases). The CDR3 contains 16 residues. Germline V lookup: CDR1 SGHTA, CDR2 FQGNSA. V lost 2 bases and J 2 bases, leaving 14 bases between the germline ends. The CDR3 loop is CASSLRGTTFTDTQYF. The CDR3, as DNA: TGTGCCAGCAGCTTAAGGGGAACTACCTTCACAGATACGCAGTATTTT.

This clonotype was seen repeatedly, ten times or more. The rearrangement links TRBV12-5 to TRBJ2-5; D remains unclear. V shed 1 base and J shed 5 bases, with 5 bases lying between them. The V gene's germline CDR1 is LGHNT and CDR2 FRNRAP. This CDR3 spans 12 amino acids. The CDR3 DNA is TGTGCTAGTGGTTTGGAGTTCGAGACCCAGTACTTC. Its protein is CASGLEFETQYF.